Listed below are T cell receptor beta chains from one sample, sequenced in a study of vaccination effects on CD4 cells after COVID-19. Sequencing used immunoSEQ multiplex PCR; TCRdb keeps in-frame clones, though not all of them. Of just under 75,000 clones in the sample, around 73% were seen once. These receptors' antigens are unknown. The input for sequencing was CD4+ T cells from PBMCs cultured without peptide, taken after COVID-19 vaccination. The receptors originated from a human donor who received a COVID-19 vaccine. CDR3s include the opening cysteine and the closing phenylalanine or tryptophan. The D gene is left open where the match is weak. The size field is filled for only some rows; it gives once, few, many or a size class.

v_gene: TRBV6-5
abundance: .
j_gene: TRBJ2-4
d_gene: .
CDR3aa: CASSYWNGGKNIQYF
CDR3nt: TGTGCCAGCAGTTATTGGAATGGAGGCAAAAACATTCAGTACTTC

v_gene: TRBV18
abundance: .
j_gene: TRBJ1-1
d_gene: .
CDR3aa: CASSSLPGVNTEAFF
CDR3nt: TGTGCCAGCTCCTCTCTACCGGGGGTAAACACTGAAGCTTTCTTT

v_gene: TRBV30
abundance: .
j_gene: TRBJ1-3
d_gene: .
CDR3aa: CAWRQGSSGNTIYF
CDR3nt: TGTGCCTGGAGACAGGGCAGCTCTGGAAACACCATATATTTT

v_gene: TRBV19
abundance: .
j_gene: TRBJ1-2
d_gene: TRBD1
CDR3aa: CASSVGTGAPFDGYTF
CDR3nt: TGTGCCAGTAGTGTCGGGACAGGGGCTCCTTTCGATGGCTACACCTTC

v_gene: TRBV19
abundance: .
j_gene: TRBJ2-4
d_gene: .
CDR3aa: CASSIVAGGRNIQYF
CDR3nt: TGTGCCAGTAGTATCGTAGCAGGGGGGAGAAACATTCAGTACTTC

v_gene: TRBV13
abundance: .
j_gene: TRBJ1-2
d_gene: .
CDR3aa: CASSRRDRSYGYTF
CDR3nt: TGTGCCAGCAGCCGCCGGGACCGATCTTATGGCTACACCTTC

v_gene: TRBV5-1
abundance: few
j_gene: TRBJ1-2
d_gene: TRBD1
CDR3aa: CASSLAGTGYGYTF
CDR3nt: TGCGCCAGCAGCTTGGCCGGGACAGGGTATGGCTACACCTTC

v_gene: TRBV5-1
abundance: once
j_gene: TRBJ2-4
d_gene: .
CDR3aa: CANGTQNIQYF
CDR3nt: TGCGCCAACGGGACACAAAACATTCAGTACTTC

v_gene: TRBV6-5
abundance: .
j_gene: TRBJ1-2
d_gene: .
CDR3aa: CASSPLTPNYGYTF
CDR3nt: TGTGCCAGCAGTCCACTAACACCCAACTATGGCTACACCTTC

v_gene: TRBV25-1
abundance: .
j_gene: TRBJ1-1
d_gene: .
CDR3aa: CASSDRYGANTEAFF
CDR3nt: TGTGCCAGCAGTGACCGTTATGGGGCAAACACTGAAGCTTTCTTT

v_gene: TRBV5-1
abundance: .
j_gene: TRBJ1-5
d_gene: TRBD1
CDR3aa: CASSPGQGFQPQHF
CDR3nt: TGCGCCAGCAGCCCAGGACAGGGATTTCAGCCCCAGCATTTT

v_gene: TRBV5-8
abundance: .
j_gene: TRBJ2-3
d_gene: .
CDR3aa: CASPTTPGQTADTQYF
CDR3nt: TGTGCCAGCCCAACCACGCCAGGACAGACGGCAGATACGCAGTATTTT

v_gene: TRBV5-1
abundance: .
j_gene: TRBJ2-5
d_gene: .
CDR3aa: CASALGETQYF
CDR3nt: TGCGCCAGCGCCCTTGGGGAGACCCAGTACTTC

v_gene: TRBV5-1
abundance: few
j_gene: TRBJ1-2
d_gene: .
CDR3aa: CASSPGGGSRTYGYTF
CDR3nt: TGCGCCAGCAGCCCCGGTGGGGGCTCACGGACATATGGCTACACCTTC

v_gene: TRBV5-1
abundance: .
j_gene: TRBJ1-6
d_gene: TRBD1
CDR3aa: CASSKQGPGSPLHF
CDR3nt: TGCGCCAGCAGCAAACAGGGGCCCGGATCACCCCTCCACTTT

v_gene: TRBV9
abundance: few
j_gene: TRBJ2-5
d_gene: TRBD2
CDR3aa: CASSRTLAGQETQYF
CDR3nt: TGTGCCAGCAGTCGTACGCTAGCGGGACAAGAGACCCAGTACTTC

v_gene: TRBV3-1/TRBV3-2
abundance: .
j_gene: TRBJ1-1
d_gene: .
CDR3aa: CASSQSQGRHTEAFF
CDR3nt: TGTGCCAGCAGCCAATCACAGGGAAGACACACTGAAGCTTTCTTT

v_gene: TRBV6-1
abundance: .
j_gene: TRBJ1-5
d_gene: .
CDR3aa: CASSELGSPGPQHF
CDR3nt: TGTGCCAGCAGTGAGTTGGGATCCCCTGGGCCCCAGCATTTT

v_gene: TRBV7-9
abundance: few
j_gene: TRBJ1-6
d_gene: TRBD1
CDR3aa: CASSQLPGQGNSPLHF
CDR3nt: TGTGCCAGCAGCCAACTTCCGGGACAGGGGAATTCACCCCTCCACTTT

v_gene: TRBV6-5
abundance: few
j_gene: TRBJ2-3
d_gene: .
CDR3aa: CASSYSAGGDTQYF
CDR3nt: TGTGCCAGCAGTTACTCGGCAGGAGGAGATACGCAGTATTTT

v_gene: TRBV5-1
abundance: once
j_gene: TRBJ1-6
d_gene: TRBD1
CDR3aa: CASSYGSGTVNSPLHF
CDR3nt: TGCGCCAGCAGCTATGGGTCCGGGACAGTTAATTCACCCCTCCACTTT

v_gene: TRBV18
abundance: .
j_gene: TRBJ2-5
d_gene: TRBD2
CDR3aa: CASSRVGGSQETQYF
CDR3nt: TGTGCCAGCTCACGTGTCGGGGGGTCCCAAGAGACCCAGTACTTC

v_gene: TRBV18
abundance: .
j_gene: TRBJ1-1
d_gene: .
CDR3aa: CASSGGADTEAFF
CDR3nt: TGTGCCAGCTCAGGGGGGGCGGACACTGAAGCTTTCTTT

v_gene: TRBV7-9
abundance: .
j_gene: TRBJ1-2
d_gene: TRBD1
CDR3aa: CASSPRGRGPLYGYTF
CDR3nt: TGTGCCAGCAGCCCAAGGGGAAGGGGGCCTCTCTATGGCTACACCTTC

v_gene: TRBV4-3
abundance: once
j_gene: TRBJ1-3
d_gene: .
CDR3aa: CASSQASYSGNTIYF
CDR3nt: TGCGCCAGCAGCCAAGCCAGTTACTCTGGAAACACCATATATTTT

v_gene: TRBV6-5
abundance: .
j_gene: TRBJ1-4
d_gene: TRBD1
CDR3aa: CASSYRGTGDNEKLFF
CDR3nt: TGTGCCAGCAGTTACCGCGGGACAGGCGACAATGAAAAACTGTTTTTT

v_gene: TRBV28
abundance: .
j_gene: TRBJ1-2
d_gene: .
CDR3aa: CASSLAGAYGYTF
CDR3nt: TGTGCCAGCAGTCTAGCGGGTGCCTATGGCTACACCTTC

v_gene: TRBV12-5
abundance: .
j_gene: TRBJ1-1
d_gene: TRBD1
CDR3aa: CASGHHQDRAAFF
CDR3nt: TGTGCTAGTGGTCACCACCAGGACAGGGCCGCTTTCTTT

v_gene: TRBV7-9
abundance: once
j_gene: TRBJ1-3
d_gene: .
CDR3aa: CASSFGTLGNTIYF
CDR3nt: TGTGCCAGCAGCTTCGGGACACTCGGAAACACCATATATTTT

v_gene: TRBV4-2
abundance: .
j_gene: TRBJ1-6
d_gene: .
CDR3aa: CASSPRTETASPLHF
CDR3nt: TGTGCCAGCAGCCCAAGAACAGAGACAGCTTCACCCCTCCACTTT

v_gene: TRBV5-4
abundance: .
j_gene: TRBJ2-3
d_gene: TRBD2
CDR3aa: CASSSGGPGTDTQYF
CDR3nt: TGTGCCAGCAGTTCGGGGGGGCCCGGCACAGATACGCAGTATTTT

v_gene: TRBV5-1
abundance: once
j_gene: TRBJ2-5
d_gene: TRBD1
CDR3aa: CASSWQGQGQETQYF
CDR3nt: TGCGCCAGCAGCTGGCAGGGACAGGGCCAAGAGACCCAGTACTTC

v_gene: TRBV19
abundance: .
j_gene: TRBJ2-1
d_gene: TRBD1
CDR3aa: CASSGTGRVRVQFF
CDR3nt: TGTGCCAGTAGTGGGACAGGGCGGGTTCGGGTGCAGTTCTTC

v_gene: TRBV7-2
abundance: .
j_gene: TRBJ1-2
d_gene: .
CDR3aa: CASSLTSANYGYTF
CDR3nt: TGTGCCAGCAGCTTGACGAGCGCTAACTATGGCTACACCTTC

v_gene: TRBV6-1
abundance: .
j_gene: TRBJ1-3
d_gene: .
CDR3aa: CASSEDFRGSGNTIYF
CDR3nt: TGTGCCAGCAGTGAGGATTTCAGGGGATCTGGAAACACCATATATTTT

v_gene: TRBV5-1
abundance: .
j_gene: TRBJ1-1
d_gene: TRBD1
CDR3aa: CASSLDQGAEAFF
CDR3nt: TGCGCCAGCAGCTTGGACCAGGGGGCTGAAGCTTTCTTT

v_gene: TRBV2
abundance: .
j_gene: TRBJ1-1
d_gene: .
CDR3aa: CASTWGAGNTEAFF
CDR3nt: TGTGCCAGCACCTGGGGGGCGGGGAACACTGAAGCTTTCTTT

v_gene: TRBV27
abundance: .
j_gene: TRBJ1-4
d_gene: TRBD1
CDR3aa: CASSIRGLGEKLFF
CDR3nt: TGTGCCAGCAGTATCAGGGGGCTTGGGGAAAAACTGTTTTTT

v_gene: TRBV29-1
abundance: .
j_gene: TRBJ1-2
d_gene: .
CDR3aa: CSVAGGNYGYTF
CDR3nt: TGCAGCGTCGCGGGGGGCAACTATGGCTACACCTTC

v_gene: TRBV5-1
abundance: few
j_gene: TRBJ1-1
d_gene: .
CDR3aa: CASSQGITRTEAFF
CDR3nt: TGCGCCAGCAGCCAGGGGATTACAAGGACTGAAGCTTTCTTT

v_gene: TRBV18
abundance: .
j_gene: TRBJ2-3
d_gene: .
CDR3aa: CASSPVGERDTQYF
CDR3nt: TGTGCCAGCTCACCGGTCGGGGAGAGGGATACGCAGTATTTT

v_gene: TRBV4-2
abundance: .
j_gene: TRBJ1-3
d_gene: .
CDR3aa: CASSQGTSGNTIYF
CDR3nt: TGTGCCAGCAGCCAAGGAACCTCTGGAAACACCATATATTTT